What follows are 21 T cell receptor beta chains derived from one specimen sequenced in a study of T cells after yellow fever vaccination. One entry per CDR3 protein results from TCRdb running MiXCR on the 5' RACE reads. The data hold about 53,000 distinct CDR3 sequences, with about 5.6% observed a single time. The specimen comprised PBMCs, either bulk or a sorted T-cell subset (CD4+, CD8+, memory, or dextramer-sorted; not recorded which), sampled on the day of the yellow fever booster vaccination. These TCRs come from a young man who received the YFV17D yellow fever vaccine.

This clonotype was found many times. The J gene is TRBJ1-1, the V gene TRBV4-1, with D possibly TRBD1 on 5 matching bases. Germline loops: CDR1 MGHRA, CDR2 YSYEKL. The CDR3 extends over 16 amino acids. The V gene lost 2 bases and the J gene lost 2 bases, with 15 bases spanning the gap. DNA for the CDR3: TGCGCCAGCAGCCAAATAATTTCCGGGGGTAACACTGAAGCTTTCTTT. The encoded protein is CASSQIISGGNTEAFF.

This chain joins TRBV30 and TRBJ2-5; 7 bases map to TRBD1. Germline V gene lookup returns CDR1 GTSNPN and CDR2 SVGIG (reference sequence). V lost 2 bases, J lost 3 bases, and 15 bases stayed unmatched. This CDR3 contains 17 residues. CDR3: CAWSPSEDRPWEETQYF. CDR3 in DNA: TGTGCCTGGAGTCCCTCCGAGGACAGGCCCTGGGAAGAGACCCAGTACTTC.

This clonotype was detected many times. This chain links TRBV20-1 with TRBJ2-3; TRBD2 aligns across 14 bases. The CDR3 is 15 amino acids. Germline CDR1 and CDR2: DFQATT and SNEGSKA (reference sequence). For the CDR3, the DNA is TGCAGCCAGACTAGCGGGGGGGCGTGGGACGGTACGCAGTATTTT. Protein sequence: CSQTSGGAWDGTQYF.

At least ten counts were recorded for this clonotype. The chain carries TRBV7-3 and TRBJ1-3; weak D call: TRBD1 (6 bases). Trimming pared 6 bases from V and 0 bases from J, leaving 15 bases between. The germline V gene encodes CDR1 SGHTA and CDR2 FQGTGA. This CDR3 has 16 amino acids. CDR3 region: CASRSRQVISGNTIYF. CDR3 coding DNA: TGTGCCAGCAGATCACGACAGGTTATCTCTGGAAACACCATATATTTT.

V is TRBV20-1 and J is TRBJ2-7; 7 nucleotides match TRBD1. The germline gives CDR1 DFQATT, CDR2 SNEGSKA (reference sequence). Losses at the gene ends were 6 bases for V and 0 bases for J; bases not matched to a gene: 2. There are 12 residues in the CDR3. The CDR3 sequence: CSAPGGSYEQYF. The DNA for the CDR3 is TGCAGTGCCCCAGGGGGCTCCTACGAGCAGTACTTC.

This clonotype has only a few counts. This sequence joins TRBV14 and TRBJ2-3; D not resolved. The CDR3 is made up of 14 amino acids. The V end lost 0 bases, the J end lost 6 bases, and 10 bases lay between the germline ends. Germline loops: CDR1 SGHDN, CDR2 FVKESK. The CDR3 DNA follows: TGTGCCAGCAGCCAAGAGGTACTACTGGATACGCAGTATTTT. The encoded protein is CASSQEVLLDTQYF.

This clonotype has a handful of counts. The V call is TRBV7-2, the J call TRBJ1-5, with D tentatively TRBD1 (5 bases). Germline V gene sequence: CDR1 SGHTA, CDR2 FQGNSA. V shed 3 bases and J shed 3 bases, with 9 bases lying between them. The CDR3 totals 14 residues. CDR3 region: CASSFQGTNQPQHF. DNA for the CDR3: TGTGCCAGCAGCTTTCAGGGTACCAATCAGCCCCAGCATTTT.

This clonotype was counted many times. V and J are TRBV7-3 and TRBJ2-1; possibly TRBD2 for D (5 bases). Germline loops: CDR1 SGHTA, CDR2 FQGTGA. The CDR3 is made up of 14 amino acids. V was trimmed by 3 bases and J by 3 bases, leaving 9 bases between them. The CDR3 DNA sequence: TGTGCCAGCAGCTTTGAGGGTAACTACAATGAGCAGTTCTTC. It specifies CASSFEGNYNEQFF.

This clonotype was observed many times. This sequence joins TRBV27 and TRBJ2-1; possibly TRBD2 for D (6 bases). The CDR3 covers 17 residues. Germline values: CDR1 MNHEY, CDR2 SMNVEV (reference sequence). V shed 0 bases and J shed 2 bases, with 14 bases lying between them. The CDR3: CASSLSGGLTPYNEQFF. The DNA for the CDR3 is TGTGCCAGCAGTTTATCGGGGGGACTCACCCCCTACAATGAGCAGTTCTTC.

The chain uses TRBV3-1 and TRBJ1-4, with D tentatively TRBD1 (6 bases). The CDR3 is 15 residues long. V was shortened by 4 bases and J by 7 bases, with 16 bases between the two germline ends. The germline CDR1 and CDR2 sequences are LGHDT and YNNKEL (reference sequence). The CDR3 sequence is CASSPLGARSEKLFF. Here the CDR3 DNA reads TGTGCCAGCAGCCCCCTGGGGGCCCGGAGTGAAAAACTGTTTTTT.

In this sample, this clonotype turned up a few times. The genes are TRBV6-6 and TRBJ2-7; D is unresolved. Germline CDR1 and CDR2: MNHNY and SVGAGI (reference sequence). With 6 bases removed from V and 0 bases from J, the gap between germline ends came to 6 bases. The CDR3 sequence is 12 residues long. This CDR3 reads CASRGSSYEQYF. DNA for the CDR3: TGTGCCAGCAGGGGCAGCTCCTACGAGCAGTACTTC.

In nucleotides, the CDR3 is TGCATTGCCCCGGGACTAGCGGGAGTAGGGCAAGAGACCCAGTACTTC. Protein: CIAPGLAGVGQETQYF. The rearrangement joins TRBV20-1 to TRBJ2-5; TRBD2 aligns across 14 bases. The germline V gene has CDR1 DFQATT and CDR2 SNEGSKA (reference sequence). CDR3 size: 16 residues.

The rearrangement uses TRBV19 and TRBJ1-5; D is ambiguous. The CDR3 is made up of 14 amino acids. CDR1 and CDR2 (germline): LNHDA, SQIVND (reference sequence). Trimming left V 0 bases short and J 2 bases short, with 5 bases between. The CDR3 region is CASSIESGNQPQHF. CDR3 coding DNA: TGTGCCAGTAGTATAGAATCAGGCAATCAGCCCCAGCATTTT.

This clonotype was observed many times. The V and J genes are TRBV7-9 and TRBJ2-1; 8 bases are a match to TRBD2. The junction had 4 bases not matched to a gene; V was cut back by 1 base and J by 5 bases. Germline V gene data show CDR1 as SEHNR and CDR2 as FQNEAQ (reference sequence). This CDR3 is built from 15 residues. This CDR3 is CASSLVLAGHNEQFF. As DNA, the CDR3 is TGTGCCAGCAGCTTAGTGCTAGCGGGCCACAATGAGCAGTTCTTC.

This clonotype was seen only a few times. This chain uses TRBV4-3 with TRBJ1-1; 9 positions agree with TRBD1. The CDR3 extends over 15 amino acids. Germline V gene data show CDR1 as LGHNA and CDR2 as YSLEER. Trimming cost V 3 bases and J 3 bases; bases outside gene matches: 5. The DNA of the CDR3 is TGCGCCAGCAGCCAGGGGACAGGGACCTACACTGAAGCTTTCTTT. It is translated as CASSQGTGTYTEAFF.

This clonotype came up many times. CDR3 DNA: TGTGCCAGTGCAGGGACTGACTACGAGCAGTACTTC. It yields the protein CASAGTDYEQYF. The gene calls are TRBV7-9 and TRBJ2-7, with D perhaps TRBD2 (6 bases). The CDR3 totals 12 residues. Germline V gene sequence: CDR1 SEHNR, CDR2 FQNEAQ (reference sequence). With 9 bases removed from V and 3 bases from J, the gap between germline ends came to 12 bases.

This clonotype was picked up many times. The chain couples TRBV6-5 to TRBJ2-7, with D unresolved. Per germline, CDR1 MNHEY and CDR2 SVGAGI. The CDR3 is made up of 12 amino acids. Trimming stripped 5 bases from V and 5 bases from J, with 10 bases between. The CDR3 region has the DNA TGTGCCAGCAGTCGTTCCGTCCACGAGCAGTACTTC. Translated: CASSRSVHEQYF.

This clonotype has a count of ten or more. CDR3 bases: TGTGCCATCAGTGAAGTCTACGAGCAGTACTTC. Amino acids: CAISEVYEQYF. The V call is TRBV10-3, the J call TRBJ2-7, with D uncertain. Trimming cost V 3 bases and J 3 bases, with 3 bases left between them. The CDR3 is 11 residues long. Germline V gene sequence: CDR1 ENHRY, CDR2 SYGVKD.

The chain joins TRBV12-3 or TRBV12-4 to TRBJ1-5, with a tentative D call TRBD1 (6 bases). V lost 2 bases and J lost 4, with 12 bases in between. The CDR3 length is 15 residues. Here the CDR3 DNA reads TGTGCCAGCAGTTTAACCCGGACAGTTAATCAGCCCCAGCATTTT. Its translation: CASSLTRTVNQPQHF.

V and J are TRBV12-3 or TRBV12-4 and TRBJ1-1; no reliable D call. Trimming removed 7 bases at V and 4 bases at J, with 10 bases between. The CDR3 totals 12 residues. CDR3: CASTLTGTEAFF. In nucleotides, the CDR3 is TGTGCCAGCACCCTTACTGGCACTGAAGCTTTCTTT.

At least ten counts were recorded for this clonotype. V and J are TRBV7-9 and TRBJ1-4, with D perhaps matching TRBD1 (6 bases). CDR3 size: 14 residues. CDR1 and CDR2 from the germline V gene are SEHNR and FQNEAQ (reference sequence). V was trimmed by 3 bases and J by 8 bases, leaving 13 bases between them. In DNA, the CDR3 is TGTGCCAGCAGCTTGGGTCAGGGGAGCGAAAAACTGTTTTTT. It specifies CASSLGQGSEKLFF.